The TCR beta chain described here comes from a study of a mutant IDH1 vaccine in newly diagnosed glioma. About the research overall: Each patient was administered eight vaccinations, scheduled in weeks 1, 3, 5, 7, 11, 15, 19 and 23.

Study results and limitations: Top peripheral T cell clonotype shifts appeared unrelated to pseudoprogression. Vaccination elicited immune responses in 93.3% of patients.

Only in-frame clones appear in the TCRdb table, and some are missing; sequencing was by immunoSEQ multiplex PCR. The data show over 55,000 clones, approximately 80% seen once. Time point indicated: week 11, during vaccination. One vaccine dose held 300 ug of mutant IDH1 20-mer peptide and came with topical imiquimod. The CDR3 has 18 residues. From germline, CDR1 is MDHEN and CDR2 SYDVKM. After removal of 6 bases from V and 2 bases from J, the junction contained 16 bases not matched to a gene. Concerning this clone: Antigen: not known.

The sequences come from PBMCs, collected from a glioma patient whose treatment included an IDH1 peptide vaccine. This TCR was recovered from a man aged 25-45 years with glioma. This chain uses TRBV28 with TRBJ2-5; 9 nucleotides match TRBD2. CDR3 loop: CASSPGWLAGSGQETQYF. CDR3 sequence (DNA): TGTGCCAGCAGCCCCGGTTGGCTAGCGGGGTCCGGACAAGAGACCCAGTACTTC. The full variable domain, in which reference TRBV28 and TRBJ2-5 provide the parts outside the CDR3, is DVKVTQSSRYLVKRTGEKVFLECVQDMDHENMFWYRQDPGLGLRLIYFSYDVKMKEKGDIPEGYSVSREKKERFSLILESASTNQTSMYLCASSPGWLAGSGQETQYFGPGTRLLVL.